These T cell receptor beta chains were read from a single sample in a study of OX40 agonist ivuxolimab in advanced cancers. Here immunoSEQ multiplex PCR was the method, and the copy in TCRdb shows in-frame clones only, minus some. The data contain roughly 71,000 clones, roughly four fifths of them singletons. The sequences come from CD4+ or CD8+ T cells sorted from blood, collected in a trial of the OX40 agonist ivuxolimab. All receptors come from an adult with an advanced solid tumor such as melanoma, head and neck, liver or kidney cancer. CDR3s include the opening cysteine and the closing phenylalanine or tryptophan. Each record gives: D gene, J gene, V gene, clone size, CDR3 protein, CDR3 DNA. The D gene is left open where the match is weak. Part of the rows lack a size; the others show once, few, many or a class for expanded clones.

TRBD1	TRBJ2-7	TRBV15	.	CATSRALGGQGKGYEQYF	TGTGCCACCAGCAGAGCCTTGGGGGGACAGGGAAAGGGGTACGAGCAGTACTTC
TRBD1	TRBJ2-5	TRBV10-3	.	CAISEGPDRGETQYF	TGTGCCATCAGTGAGGGACCGGACAGGGGGGAGACCCAGTACTTC
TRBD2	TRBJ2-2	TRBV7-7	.	CASSRTSGVNTGELFF	TGTGCTAGCAGCCGGACTAGCGGGGTGAACACCGGGGAGCTGTTTTTT
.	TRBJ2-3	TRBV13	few	CASSSGQGRGGTYSTDTQYF	TGTGCCAGCAGCTCCGGACAGGGGCGGGGGGGTACTTATAGCACAGATACGCAGTATTTT
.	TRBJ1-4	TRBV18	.	CASSPDRDEKLFF	TGTGCCAGCTCACCAGATAGGGATGAAAAACTGTTTTTT
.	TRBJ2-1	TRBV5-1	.	CASSLSFGNEQFF	TGCGCCAGCAGCTTGTCTTTCGGGAATGAGCAGTTCTTC
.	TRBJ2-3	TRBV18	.	CASSPSLGLVDTQYF	TGTGCCAGCTCACCATCCCTGGGGTTGGTAGATACGCAGTATTTT
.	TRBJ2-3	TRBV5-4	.	CASSLFSYGATDTQYF	TGTGCCAGCAGCTTGTTTTCTTATGGAGCCACAGATACGCAGTATTTT
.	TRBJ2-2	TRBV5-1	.	CASSLVGQSNTGELFF	TGCGCCAGCAGCTTGGTCGGCCAGTCAAACACCGGGGAGCTGTTTTTT
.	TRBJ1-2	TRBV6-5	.	CASSYSRGRNYGYTF	TGTGCCAGCAGTTACTCGAGAGGCAGGAACTATGGCTACACCTTC
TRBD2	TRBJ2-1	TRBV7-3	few	CASSPGLAGSDEQFF	TGTGCCAGCAGCCCGGGACTAGCGGGATCAGATGAGCAGTTCTTC
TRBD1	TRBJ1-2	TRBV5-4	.	CASSLGDRDYGYTF	TGTGCCAGCAGCTTGGGGGACAGAGACTATGGCTACACCTTC
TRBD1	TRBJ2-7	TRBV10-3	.	CAIKGTGDEQYF	TGTGCCATCAAGGGGACAGGGGACGAGCAGTACTTC
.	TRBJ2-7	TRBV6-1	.	CASRPDPYEQYF	TGTGCCAGCAGACCCGACCCCTACGAGCAGTACTTC
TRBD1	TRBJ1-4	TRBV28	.	CASSSGGAGGINEKLFF	TGTGCCAGCAGCTCAGGGGGCGCGGGTGGGATTAATGAAAAACTGTTTTTT
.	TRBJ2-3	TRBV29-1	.	CSVTRGTGTDTQYF	TGCAGCGTTACCCGCGGGACGGGAACAGATACGCAGTATTTT
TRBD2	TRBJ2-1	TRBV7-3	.	CASSLSAGRGINEQFF	TGTGCCAGCAGCTTATCGGCCGGGAGGGGGATCAATGAGCAGTTCTTC
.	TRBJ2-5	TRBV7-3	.	CASSFRRQETQYF	TGTGCCAGCAGCTTCCGCAGACAAGAGACCCAGTACTTC
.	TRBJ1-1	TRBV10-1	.	CAGGTGSPGLWMNTEAFF	TGCGCCGGGGGGACGGGTTCCCCTGGGCTTTGGATGAACACTGAAGCTTTCTTT
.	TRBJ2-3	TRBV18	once	CASSLTPEDTQYF	TGTGCCAGCTCATTAACCCCGGAAGATACGCAGTATTTT
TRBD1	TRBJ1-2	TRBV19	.	CASSGQGNYGYTF	TGTGCCAGTAGCGGACAGGGGAACTATGGCTACACCTTC
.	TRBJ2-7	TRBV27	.	CASRPIKSRSYEQYF	TGTGCCAGCAGGCCCATCAAAAGTAGGTCCTACGAGCAGTACTTC
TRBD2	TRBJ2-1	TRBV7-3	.	CASSFSLAGAVNEQFF	TGTGCCAGCAGCTTTTCTCTAGCGGGAGCGGTGAATGAGCAGTTCTTC
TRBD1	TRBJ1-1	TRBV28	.	CASIWDRGTSNTEAFF	TGTGCCAGTATCTGGGACAGGGGGACATCGAACACTGAAGCTTTCTTT
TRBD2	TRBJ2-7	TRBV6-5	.	CASSSFGRRGTYEQYF	TGTGCCAGCAGTTCCTTTGGCAGGCGGGGGACCTACGAGCAGTACTTC
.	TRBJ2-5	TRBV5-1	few	CASSSQPRTEVETQYF	TGCGCCAGCAGCAGCCAACCTAGGACAGAGGTAGAGACCCAGTACTTC
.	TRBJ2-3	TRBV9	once	CASSSGRGRGRSTDTQYF	TGTGCCAGCAGCTCAGGTCGGGGACGAGGACGGTCCACAGATACGCAGTATTTT
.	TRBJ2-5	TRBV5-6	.	CASSLAGMETQYF	TGTGCCAGCAGCTTGGCAGGGATGGAGACCCAGTACTTC
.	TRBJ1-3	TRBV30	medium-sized	CAWSVEPGNTIYF	TGTGCCTGGAGTGTCGAGCCGGGAAACACCATATATTTT
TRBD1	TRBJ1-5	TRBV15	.	CATSSPGTVNQPQHF	TGTGCCACCAGCAGCCCCGGGACAGTCAATCAGCCCCAGCATTTT
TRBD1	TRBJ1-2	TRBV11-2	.	CASRRSGGDFYGYTF	TGTGCCAGCAGACGTTCAGGGGGCGATTTTTATGGCTACACCTTC
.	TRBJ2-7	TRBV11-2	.	CASSLLGTPYEQYF	TGTGCCAGCAGCTTGCTGGGGACTCCCTACGAGCAGTACTTC
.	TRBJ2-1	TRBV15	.	CATSRNIGAYNEQFF	TGTGCCACCAGCCGAAACATAGGCGCCTACAATGAGCAGTTCTTC
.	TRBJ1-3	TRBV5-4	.	CASSRSATGLGSTIYF	TGTGCCAGCAGCCGTTCGGCAACAGGGTTAGGGAGCACCATATATTTT
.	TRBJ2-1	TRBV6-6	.	CASSYPPYNEQFF	TGTGCCAGCAGTTACCCTCCCTACAATGAGCAGTTCTTC
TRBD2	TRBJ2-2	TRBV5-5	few	CASSLGLGLASNTGELFF	TGTGCCAGCAGCTTGGGGCTGGGACTAGCTTCCAACACCGGGGAGCTGTTTTTT
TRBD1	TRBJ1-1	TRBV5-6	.	CASSRTGIANTEAFF	TGTGCCAGCAGCAGGACAGGGATTGCGAACACTGAAGCTTTCTTT
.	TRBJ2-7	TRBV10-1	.	CASRPGTSYEQYF	TGCGCCAGCAGGCCCGGGACCTCCTACGAGCAGTACTTC
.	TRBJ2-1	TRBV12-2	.	CASRRTSGGRWSEQFF	TGTGCAAGTCGCCGGACTAGCGGGGGCCGCTGGAGTGAGCAGTTCTTC
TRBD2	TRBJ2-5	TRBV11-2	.	CASSPLGLAGETQYF	TGTGCCAGCAGCCCACTGGGACTAGCTGGCGAGACCCAGTACTTC
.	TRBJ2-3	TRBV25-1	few	CASSDPTRQGTDTQYF	TGTGCCAGCAGTGACCCCACCCGACAGGGCACAGATACGCAGTATTTT
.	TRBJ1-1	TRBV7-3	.	CASSSAVNTEAFF	TGTGCCAGCAGCTCCGCAGTGAACACTGAAGCTTTCTTT
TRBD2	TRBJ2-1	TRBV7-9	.	CASSIRTSGRGGNEQFF	TGTGCCAGCAGCATCAGGACTAGCGGGAGAGGTGGAAATGAGCAGTTCTTC
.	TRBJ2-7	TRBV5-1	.	CASSTGQEQYF	TGCGCCAGCAGCACTGGACAGGAGCAGTACTTC